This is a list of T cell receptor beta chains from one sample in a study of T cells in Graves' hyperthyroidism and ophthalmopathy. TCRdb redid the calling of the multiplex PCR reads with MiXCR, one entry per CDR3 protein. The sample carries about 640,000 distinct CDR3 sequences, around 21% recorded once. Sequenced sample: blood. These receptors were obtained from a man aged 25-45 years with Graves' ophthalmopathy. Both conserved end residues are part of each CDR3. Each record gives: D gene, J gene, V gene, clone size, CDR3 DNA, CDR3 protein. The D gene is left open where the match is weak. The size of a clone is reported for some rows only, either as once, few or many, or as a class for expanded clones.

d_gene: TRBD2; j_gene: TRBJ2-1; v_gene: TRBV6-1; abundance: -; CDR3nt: TGTGCCAGCAGTGAAGGGAGTGGACTAGCCTCCTACAATGAGCAGTTCTTC; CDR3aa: CASSEGSGLASYNEQFF
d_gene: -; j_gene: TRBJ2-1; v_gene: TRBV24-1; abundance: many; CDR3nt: TGTGCCACCAGTGATTTGGGACATTACAATGAGCAGTTCTTC; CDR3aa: CATSDLGHYNEQFF
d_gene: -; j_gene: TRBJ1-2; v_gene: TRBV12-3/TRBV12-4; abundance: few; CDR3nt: TGTGCCAGCAGTCGGGGGGTGCTTTGGGGTTCGGATGGCTACACCTTC; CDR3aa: CASSRGVLWGSDGYTF
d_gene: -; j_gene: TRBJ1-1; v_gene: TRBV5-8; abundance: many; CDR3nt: TGTGCCAGCAGCTTGGTAAGCAGGGAGAACACTGAAGCTTTCTTT; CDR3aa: CASSLVSRENTEAFF
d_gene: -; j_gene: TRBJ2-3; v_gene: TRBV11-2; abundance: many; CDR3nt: TGTGCCAGCAGCTTAGTGGGGCTCGCTAGCACAGATACGCAGTATTTT; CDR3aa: CASSLVGLASTDTQYF
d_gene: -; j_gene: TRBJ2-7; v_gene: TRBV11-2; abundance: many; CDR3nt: TGTGCCAGCAGCTTCACAGGGTCCGAGCAGTACTTC; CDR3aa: CASSFTGSEQYF
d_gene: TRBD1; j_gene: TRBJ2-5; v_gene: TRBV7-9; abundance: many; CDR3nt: TGTGCCAGCAGCTTAGGACAGGGGCCACAAGAGACCCAGTACTTC; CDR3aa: CASSLGQGPQETQYF
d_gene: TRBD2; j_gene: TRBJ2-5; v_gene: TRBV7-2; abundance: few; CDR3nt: TGTGCCAGCAGCTTAAGGATTGCTAGCGGGAGAAAGCAAGAGACCCAGTACTTC; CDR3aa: CASSLRIASGRKQETQYF
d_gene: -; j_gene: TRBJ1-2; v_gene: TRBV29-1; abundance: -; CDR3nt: TGCAGCGTTGAAACTAACTATGGCAACACCTTC; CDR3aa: CSVETNYGNTF
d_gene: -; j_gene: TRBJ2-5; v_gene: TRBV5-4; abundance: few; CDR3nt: TGTGCCAGCAGCTTGCAGGGGAAGGAAGAGACCCAGTACTTC; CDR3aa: CASSLQGKEETQYF
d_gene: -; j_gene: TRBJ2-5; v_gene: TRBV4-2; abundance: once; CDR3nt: TGTGCCAGCAGCCAAGATAGGGGACTCCTGGAGACCCAGTACTTC; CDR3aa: CASSQDRGLLETQYF
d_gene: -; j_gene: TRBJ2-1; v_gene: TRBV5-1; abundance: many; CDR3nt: TGCGCCAGCAGTGGCCCCTCGGGGAATGAGCAGTTCTTC; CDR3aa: CASSGPSGNEQFF
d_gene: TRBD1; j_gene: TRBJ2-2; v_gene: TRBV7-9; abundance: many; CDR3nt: TGTGCCAGCAGCTCGGGACAGGTGAACACCGGGGAGCTGTTTTTT; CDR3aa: CASSSGQVNTGELFF
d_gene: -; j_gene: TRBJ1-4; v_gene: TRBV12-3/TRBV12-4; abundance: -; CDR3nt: TGTGCCAGCACCTCAGGGGATGGTAATGAAAAACTGTTTTTT; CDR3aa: CASTSGDGNEKLFF
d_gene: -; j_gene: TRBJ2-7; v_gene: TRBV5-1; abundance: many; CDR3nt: TGCGCCAGCAGCGTAGCGGCAGACCACTACGAGCAGTACTTC; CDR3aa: CASSVAADHYEQYF
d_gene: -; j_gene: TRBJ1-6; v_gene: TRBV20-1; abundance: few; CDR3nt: TGCAGTGCTAAGGTTGCGGAGTATAATTCACCCCTCCACTTT; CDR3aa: CSAKVAEYNSPLHF
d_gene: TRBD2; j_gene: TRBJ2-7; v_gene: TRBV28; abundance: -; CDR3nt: TGTGCCAGCACCTTGGCGGGCGGGAGAACCTACGAGCAGTACTTC; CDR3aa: CASTLAGGRTYEQYF
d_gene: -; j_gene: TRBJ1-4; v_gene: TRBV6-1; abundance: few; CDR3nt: TGTGCCAGCAGCCTAAGGTCGGGGATTAATGAAAAACTGTTTTTT; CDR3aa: CASSLRSGINEKLFF
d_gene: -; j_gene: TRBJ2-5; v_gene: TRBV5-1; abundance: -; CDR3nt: TGCGCCAGCAGCAAGACACTGTACCAAGAGACCCAGTACTTC; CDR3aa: CASSKTLYQETQYF
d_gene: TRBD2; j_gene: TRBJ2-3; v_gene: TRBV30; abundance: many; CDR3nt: TGTGCCTGGAGTGGTACGGCTAGCGGAAATATCCGCACAGATACGCAGTATTTT; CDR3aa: CAWSGTASGNIRTDTQYF
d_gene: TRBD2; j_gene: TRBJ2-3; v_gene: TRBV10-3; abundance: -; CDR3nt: TGTGCCATCAAGGCTAGCGGGAGTACAGATACGCAGTATTTT; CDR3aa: CAIKASGSTDTQYF
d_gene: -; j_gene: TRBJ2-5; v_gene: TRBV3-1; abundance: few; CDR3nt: TGTGCCAGCAGCGGGGACCTCTGGGGAGAGACCCAGTACTTC; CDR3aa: CASSGDLWGETQYF
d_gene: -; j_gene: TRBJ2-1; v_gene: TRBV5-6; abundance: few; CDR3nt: TGTGCCAGCAGCTTGGGGGGTCCCTTCGTGTCCTATCAGTTCTTC; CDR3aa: CASSLGGPFVSYQFF
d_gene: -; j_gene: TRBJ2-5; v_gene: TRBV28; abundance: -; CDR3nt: TGTGCCAGCCAGCAGAGGAGGTACCAAGAGACCCAGTACTTC; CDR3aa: CASQQRRYQETQYF
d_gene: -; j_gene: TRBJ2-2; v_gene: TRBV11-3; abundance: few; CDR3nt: TGTGCCAGCAGCTTAGGCAGGGGAAACACCGGGGAGCTGTTTTTT; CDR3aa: CASSLGRGNTGELFF
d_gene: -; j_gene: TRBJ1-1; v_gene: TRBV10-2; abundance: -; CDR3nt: TGCGCCAGCAGTAAGGGGGGGGTGAACACTGAAGCTTTCTTT; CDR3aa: CASSKGGVNTEAFF
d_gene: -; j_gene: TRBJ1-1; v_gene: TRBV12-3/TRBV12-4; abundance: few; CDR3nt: TGTGCCAGCAGTTCTCTCTGGTTCGGCGAGGGATCGTCTGAAGCTTTCTTT; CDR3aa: CASSSLWFGEGSSEAFF
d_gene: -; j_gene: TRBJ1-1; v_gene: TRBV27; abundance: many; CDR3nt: TGTGCCAGCAGCTTAACGAGGAACACTGAAGCTTTCTTT; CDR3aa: CASSLTRNTEAFF
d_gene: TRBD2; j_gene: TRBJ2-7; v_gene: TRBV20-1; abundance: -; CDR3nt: TGCAGTGCCTCGGGAGGCCCCCTGGGAGAGCAGTACTTC; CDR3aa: CSASGGPLGEQYF
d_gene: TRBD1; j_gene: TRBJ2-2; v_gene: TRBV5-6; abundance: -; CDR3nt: TGTGCCAGCAGCGGCTGGGACAGGCCGAACACCGGGGAGCTGTTTTTT; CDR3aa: CASSGWDRPNTGELFF
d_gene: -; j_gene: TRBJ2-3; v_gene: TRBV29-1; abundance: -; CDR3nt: TGCAGCGTGGACCGAGATACGCAGTATTTT; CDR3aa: CSVDRDTQYF
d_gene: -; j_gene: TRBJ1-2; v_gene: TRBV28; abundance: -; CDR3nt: TGTGCCAGCAGCTTGAATCGCTATGGCTACACCTTC; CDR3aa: CASSLNRYGYTF
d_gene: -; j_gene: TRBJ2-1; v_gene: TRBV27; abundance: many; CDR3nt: TGTGCCAGCAGCCCTGGCCGGGACAATGAGCAGTTCTTC; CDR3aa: CASSPGRDNEQFF
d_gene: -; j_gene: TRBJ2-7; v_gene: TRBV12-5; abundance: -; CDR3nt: TGTGCTAGTGGTTTGGTACACCCCCTCCCGGGGGCAATCTACGAGCAGTACTTC; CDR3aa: CASGLVHPLPGAIYEQYF
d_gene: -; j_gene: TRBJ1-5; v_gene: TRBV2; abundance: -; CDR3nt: TGTGCCAGCAGGTTACAGGGCGGGCAGCCCCAGCATTTT; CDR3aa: CASRLQGGQPQHF
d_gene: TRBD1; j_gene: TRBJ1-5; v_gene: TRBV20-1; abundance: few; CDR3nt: TGCAGTGCTGGCCCAGGGACAGGGGTCCTCCTTTTTAGCAATCAGCCCCAGCATTTT; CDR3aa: CSAGPGTGVLLFSNQPQHF
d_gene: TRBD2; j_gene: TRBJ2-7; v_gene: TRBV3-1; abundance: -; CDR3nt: TGTGCCAGCAGCAAAAGCGGGACTAGCGGAGCCTACGAGCAGTACTTC; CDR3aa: CASSKSGTSGAYEQYF
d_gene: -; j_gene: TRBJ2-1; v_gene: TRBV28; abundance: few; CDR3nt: TGTGCCAGCAGACCCGGGACGGCCAACTACAATGAGCAGTTCTTC; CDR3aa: CASRPGTANYNEQFF
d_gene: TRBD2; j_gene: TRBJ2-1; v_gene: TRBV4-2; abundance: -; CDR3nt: TGTGCCAGCAGCCAAGATCTGAGCGGGAGGCCGACCTACAATGAGCAGTTCTTC; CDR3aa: CASSQDLSGRPTYNEQFF
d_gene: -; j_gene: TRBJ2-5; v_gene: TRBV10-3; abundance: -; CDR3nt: TGTTCCGTGGGGGGCAGCCAAGAGACCCAGTACTTC; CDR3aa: CSVGGSQETQYF
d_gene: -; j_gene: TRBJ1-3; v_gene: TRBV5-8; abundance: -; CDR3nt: TGTGCCAGCAGCTTTGGGGGGGCTGGAAACACCATATATTTT; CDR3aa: CASSFGGAGNTIYF
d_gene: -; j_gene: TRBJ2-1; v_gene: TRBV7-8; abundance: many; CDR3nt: TGTGCCAGCAGCTTAGGTCACGTGGCTAGCATCCCCCCCCATGAGCAGTTCTTC; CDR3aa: CASSLGHVASIPPHEQFF
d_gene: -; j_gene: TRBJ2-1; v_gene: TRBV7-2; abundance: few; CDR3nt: TGTGCCAGCAGCTTAGTGGCTAGTCGCTCCTACAATGAGCAGTTCTTC; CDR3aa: CASSLVASRSYNEQFF
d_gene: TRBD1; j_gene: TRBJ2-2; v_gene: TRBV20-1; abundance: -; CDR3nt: TGCAGTGCTACTAAGGACAGGGAAGGCACCGGGGAGCTGTTTTTT; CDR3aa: CSATKDREGTGELFF
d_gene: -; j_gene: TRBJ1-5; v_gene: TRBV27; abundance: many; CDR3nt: TGTGCCAGCAACATAACAACGGCACCCCAGCATTTT; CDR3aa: CASNITTAPQHF
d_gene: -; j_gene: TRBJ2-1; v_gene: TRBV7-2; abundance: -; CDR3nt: TGTGCCAGCAGCTTATTGCCGGGAAGTGGCGGCAATGAGCAGTTCTTC; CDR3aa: CASSLLPGSGGNEQFF
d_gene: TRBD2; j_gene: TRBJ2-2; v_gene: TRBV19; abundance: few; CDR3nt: TGTGCCAGTAGTTCCGGGACTAGCGGCCTCACCGGGGAGCTGTTTTTT; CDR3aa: CASSSGTSGLTGELFF
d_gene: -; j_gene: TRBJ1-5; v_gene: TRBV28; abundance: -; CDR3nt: TGTGCCAGCAATCCGGGTGGTCAGCCCCAGCATTTT; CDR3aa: CASNPGGQPQHF